This T cell receptor (beta chain) is from a study of cytomegalovirus exposure and HLA in healthy donors. PCR amplification relied on 60 Vbeta primers (plus 13 Jbeta primers). Under the authors' procedure: In a later analysis, roughly 86 million unique TCR beta chains included roughly 11 million shared by two or more donors. Produced via immunoSEQ multiplex PCR; TCRdb's table is partial and in-frame only. That table furnishes V, J and clone size, whereas the DNA furnished D and trimming. The sample contains approximately 130,000 clones, 85% of which appear only once. Trimming took 6 bases from V and 0 from J, leaving 12 bases between them. The CDR3 sequence is 14 residues long. CDR1 is SGHDT and CDR2 is YYEEEE in the germline V gene. Study-wide points: Researchers counted around 160 TCR beta chains as cytomegalovirus-associated. For most TCR beta V segments, an earlier analysis put the productive rate at about 90% or about 30% of the time.

Among the donors, all were healthy bone marrow donors. This clone was counted only a few times. Antigen unknown. The specimen sequenced was PBMCs. The source of this sequence is a woman aged 30 to 39 in good health and CMV-seropositive. The J gene is TRBJ1-2, the V gene TRBV5-6; no reliable D call. CDR3 nucleotides: TGTGCCAGCACCCCCCGGGTTTCTAACTATGGCTACACCTTC. Residues: CASTPRVSNYGYTF.